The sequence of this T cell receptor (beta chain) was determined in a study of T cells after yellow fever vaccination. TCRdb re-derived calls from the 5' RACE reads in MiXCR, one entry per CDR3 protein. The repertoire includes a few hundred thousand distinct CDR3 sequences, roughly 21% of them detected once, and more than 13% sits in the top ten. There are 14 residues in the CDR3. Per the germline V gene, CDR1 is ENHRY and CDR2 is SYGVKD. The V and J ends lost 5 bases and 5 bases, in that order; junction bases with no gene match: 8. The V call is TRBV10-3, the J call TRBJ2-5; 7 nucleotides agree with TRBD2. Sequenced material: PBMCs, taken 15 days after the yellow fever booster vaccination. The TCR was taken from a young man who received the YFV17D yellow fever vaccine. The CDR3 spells CAISPGGSLETQYF. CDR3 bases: TGTGCCATCAGTCCGGGCGGGAGCTTGGAGACCCAGTACTTC.